These T cell receptor beta chains were read from a single sample in a study of T-cell memory formation after mild COVID-19. Each CDR3 protein gets one entry after TCRdb re-called the 5' RACE reads with MiXCR. Of around 200,000 distinct CDR3 sequences in the sample, 20% to 25% were seen once. The sample was PBMCs or a T cell subset sorted from them (not recorded which). These receptors all come from an adult woman who had mild COVID-19 (a few samples of this study predate the infection). Cell type and time point are not known. CDR3s include the opening cysteine and the closing phenylalanine or tryptophan.

CDR3 protein: CASTAYQETQYF
CDR3 length: 12
V gene: TRBV7-6

CDR3 protein: CASSQVSNYGYTF
CDR3 length: 13
V gene: TRBV4-1

CDR3 protein: CASSPAGGLYNEQFF
CDR3 length: 15
V gene: TRBV7-8

CDR3 protein: CASSITGLQNTEAFF
CDR3 length: 15
V gene: TRBV12-3/TRBV12-4

CDR3 protein: CSARGTSTDTQYF
CDR3 length: 13
V gene: TRBV20-1

CDR3 protein: CASSNRGQDKYLEYF
CDR3 length: 15
V gene: TRBV5-1

CDR3 protein: CSATDGRENQPQHF
CDR3 length: 14
V gene: TRBV20-1

CDR3 protein: CASSHETTYNEQFF
CDR3 length: 14
V gene: TRBV4-3

CDR3 protein: CASSIPIGRTANYGYTF
CDR3 length: 17
V gene: TRBV19

CDR3 protein: CASSPWVLRTQYF
CDR3 length: 13
V gene: TRBV7-3

CDR3 protein: CASSPYPRDRGLYQETQYF
CDR3 length: 19
V gene: TRBV27

CDR3 protein: CASSQEAGMNTEAFF
CDR3 length: 15
V gene: TRBV4-2

CDR3 protein: CASRGKASRDYEQYF
CDR3 length: 15
V gene: TRBV6-6

CDR3 protein: CASSDGTSGPNEQFF
CDR3 length: 15
V gene: TRBV6-4

CDR3 protein: CASSPGTGRTNTEAFF
CDR3 length: 16
V gene: TRBV5-1

CDR3 protein: CASVYRGDYGYTF
CDR3 length: 13
V gene: TRBV13

CDR3 protein: CASSVGTHSTTEAFF
CDR3 length: 15
V gene: TRBV6-1

CDR3 protein: CASSQVSIGGYTF
CDR3 length: 13
V gene: TRBV4-1

CDR3 protein: CASSSLRGSGELFF
CDR3 length: 14
V gene: TRBV11-2